This TCR beta chain was sequenced for a study of cytomegalovirus exposure and HLA in healthy donors. Whole-study context: Out of roughly 200 million T cells, an earlier analysis found around 110 million unique TCR beta sequences in total.

Regarding this clone: Its cognate antigen is unknown. Other DNA sequences from this sample encode an identical CDR3 as well.

The PCR had 60 Vbeta and 13 Jbeta primers. Original data processing: Some 12 million shared chains were among the roughly 78 million unique TCR beta chains that a later analysis counted. Sequencing used immunoSEQ multiplex PCR; TCRdb keeps in-frame clones, though not all of them. V, J and clone size reflect that table, while D and trimming were determined from the DNA. The table records around 200,000 clones, 65% to 85% of them present only once. Overall study findings and caveats: As a later analysis showed, a missense DCLRE1C variant was linked to trimming of TCR beta V- and J-genes. Relative to equally common others, HLA-associated TCR beta chains showed greater clonal expansion in a later analysis.

This TCR was sampled from a man between 50 and 59 years old in good health and CMV-seronegative. The specimen was PBMCs.

The DNA for the CDR3 is TGCAGCGTTGAAGATAACAGGAACACCTACGAGCAGTACTTC. It is translated as CSVEDNRNTYEQYF. The V and J genes are TRBV29-1 and TRBJ2-7, with TRBD1 as a possible D gene (5 bases). Germline loops: CDR1 SQVTM, CDR2 ANQGSEA. This CDR3 contains 14 residues. Trimming removed 0 bases from V and 2 bases from J, with 11 bases in between.